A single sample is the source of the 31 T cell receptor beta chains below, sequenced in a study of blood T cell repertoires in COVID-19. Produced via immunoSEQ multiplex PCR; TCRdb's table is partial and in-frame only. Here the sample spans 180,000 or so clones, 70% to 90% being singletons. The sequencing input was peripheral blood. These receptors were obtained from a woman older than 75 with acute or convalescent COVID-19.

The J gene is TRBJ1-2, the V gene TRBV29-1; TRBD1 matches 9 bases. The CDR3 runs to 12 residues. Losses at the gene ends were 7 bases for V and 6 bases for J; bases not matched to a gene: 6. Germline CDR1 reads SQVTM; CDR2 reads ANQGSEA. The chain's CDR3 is CSGLTGGHGYTF. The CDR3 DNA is TGCAGCGGGCTGACAGGGGGTCATGGCTACACCTTC.

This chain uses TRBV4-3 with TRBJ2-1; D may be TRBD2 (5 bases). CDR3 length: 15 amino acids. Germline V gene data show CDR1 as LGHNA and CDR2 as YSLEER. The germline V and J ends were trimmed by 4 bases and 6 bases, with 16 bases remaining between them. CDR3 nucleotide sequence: TGCGCCAGCAGCCCGGTGGCGGGCTTCCCCAATGAGCAGTTCTTC. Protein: CASSPVAGFPNEQFF.

In DNA, the CDR3 is TGCGCCAGCAGAGGACAGGGCGCTGGAAACACCATATATTTT. Its translation: CASRGQGAGNTIYF. The rearrangement uses TRBV5-1 and TRBJ1-3, with TRBD1 matching over 8 bases. J lost 2 bases, V lost 5 bases, and 3 bases had no gene match. The CDR3 has 14 residues. The germline gives CDR1 SGHRS, CDR2 YFSETQ.

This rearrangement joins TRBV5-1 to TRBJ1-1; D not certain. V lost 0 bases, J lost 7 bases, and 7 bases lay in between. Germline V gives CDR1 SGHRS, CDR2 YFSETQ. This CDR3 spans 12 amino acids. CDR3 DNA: TGCGCCAGCAGCTTGGGGGGAGATGAAGCTTTCTTT. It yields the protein CASSLGGDEAFF.

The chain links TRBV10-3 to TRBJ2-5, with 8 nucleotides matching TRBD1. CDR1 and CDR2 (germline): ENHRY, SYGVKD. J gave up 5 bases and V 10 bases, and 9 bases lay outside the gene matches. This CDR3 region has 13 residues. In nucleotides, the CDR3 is TGTGCCACCGGAGACAGGGGACGGGAGACCCAGTACTTC. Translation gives CATGDRGRETQYF.

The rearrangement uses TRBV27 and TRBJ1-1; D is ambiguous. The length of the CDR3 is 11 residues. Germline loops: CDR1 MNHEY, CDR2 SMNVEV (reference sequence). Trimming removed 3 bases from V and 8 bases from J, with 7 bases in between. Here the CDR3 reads CASSFGREAFF. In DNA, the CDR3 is TGTGCCAGCAGTTTTGGGAGGGAAGCTTTCTTT.

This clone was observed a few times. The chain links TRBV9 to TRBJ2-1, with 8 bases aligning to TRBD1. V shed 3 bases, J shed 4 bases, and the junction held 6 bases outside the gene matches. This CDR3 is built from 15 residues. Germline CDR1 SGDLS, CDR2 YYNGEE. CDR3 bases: TGTGCCAGCAGCGGATTGGACAGGGAATACAATGAGCAGTTCTTC. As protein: CASSGLDREYNEQFF.

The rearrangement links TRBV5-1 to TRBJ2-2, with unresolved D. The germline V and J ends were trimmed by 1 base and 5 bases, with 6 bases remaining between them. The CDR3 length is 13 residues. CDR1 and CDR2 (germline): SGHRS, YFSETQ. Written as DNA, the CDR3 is TGCGCCAGCAGCTTGACAGAAACCGGGGAGCTGTTTTTT. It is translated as CASSLTETGELFF.

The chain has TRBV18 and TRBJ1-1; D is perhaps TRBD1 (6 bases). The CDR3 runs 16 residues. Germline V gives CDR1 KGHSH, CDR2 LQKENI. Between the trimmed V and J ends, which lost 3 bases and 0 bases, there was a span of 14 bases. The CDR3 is CASSPPTGTVNTEAFF. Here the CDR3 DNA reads TGTGCCAGCTCACCTCCGACAGGAACGGTGAACACTGAAGCTTTCTTT.

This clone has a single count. The CDR3 reads CASSSTSAYNEQFF. CDR3 sequence (DNA): TGTGCCAGCTCAAGTACTAGCGCCTACAATGAGCAGTTCTTC. The gene calls are TRBV18 and TRBJ2-1; 7 positions match TRBD2. V shed 5 bases and J 2 bases; nucleotides not matched to a gene: 3. Germline CDR1 and CDR2: KGHSH and LQKENI. There are 14 residues in the CDR3.

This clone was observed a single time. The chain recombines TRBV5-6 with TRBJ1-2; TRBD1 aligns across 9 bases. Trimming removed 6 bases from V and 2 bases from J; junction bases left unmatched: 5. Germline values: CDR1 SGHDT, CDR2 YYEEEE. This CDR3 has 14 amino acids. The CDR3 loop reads CASTPGTGNYGYTF. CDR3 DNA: TGTGCCAGCACCCCCGGGACAGGGAACTATGGCTACACCTTC.

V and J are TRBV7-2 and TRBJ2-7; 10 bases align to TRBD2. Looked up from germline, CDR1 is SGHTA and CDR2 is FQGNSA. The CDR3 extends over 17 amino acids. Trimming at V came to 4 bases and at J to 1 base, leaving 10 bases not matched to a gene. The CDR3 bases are TGTGCCAGCAGCTCCAACGTCCTAGCGGGAGTGTCCTACGAGCAGTACTTC. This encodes CASSSNVLAGVSYEQYF.

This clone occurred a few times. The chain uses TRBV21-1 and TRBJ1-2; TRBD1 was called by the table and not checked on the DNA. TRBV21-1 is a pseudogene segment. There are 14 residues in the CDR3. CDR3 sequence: CASSMTGWNYGYTF. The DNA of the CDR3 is TGTGCCAGCAGCATGACAGGGTGGAACTATGGCTACACCTTC.

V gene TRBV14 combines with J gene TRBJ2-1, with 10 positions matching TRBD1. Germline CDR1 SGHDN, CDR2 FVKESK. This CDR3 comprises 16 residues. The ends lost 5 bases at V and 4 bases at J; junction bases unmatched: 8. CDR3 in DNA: TGTGCCAGCAGCGGCCGGGACAGGGGTCTTTACAATGAGCAGTTCTTC. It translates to CASSGRDRGLYNEQFF.

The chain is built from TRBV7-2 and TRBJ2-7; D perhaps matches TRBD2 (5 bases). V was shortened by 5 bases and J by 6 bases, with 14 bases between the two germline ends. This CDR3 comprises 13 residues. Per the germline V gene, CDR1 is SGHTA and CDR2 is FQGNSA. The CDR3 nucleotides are TGTGCCAGCAGCCAGGAAACGGAGGCCGAGCAGTACTTC. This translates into CASSQETEAEQYF.

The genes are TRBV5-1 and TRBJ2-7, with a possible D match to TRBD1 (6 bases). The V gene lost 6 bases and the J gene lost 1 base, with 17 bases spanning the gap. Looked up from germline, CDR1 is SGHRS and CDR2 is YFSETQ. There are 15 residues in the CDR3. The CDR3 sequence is CASKIITGPSYEQYF. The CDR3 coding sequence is TGCGCCAGCAAGATAATTACAGGGCCGTCCTACGAGCAGTACTTC. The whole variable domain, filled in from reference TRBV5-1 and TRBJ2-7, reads KAGVTQTPRYLIKTRGQQVTLSCSPISGHRSVSWYQQTPGQGLQFLFEYFSETQRNKGNFPGRFSGRQFSNSRSEMNVSTLELGDSALYLCASKIITGPSYEQYFGPGTRLTVT.

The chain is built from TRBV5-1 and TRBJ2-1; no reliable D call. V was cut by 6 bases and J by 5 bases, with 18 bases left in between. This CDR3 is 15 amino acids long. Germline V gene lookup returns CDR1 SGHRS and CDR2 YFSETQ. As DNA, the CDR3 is TGCGCCAGCACTCAGGTGCAAGCCGAAAACAATGAGCAGTTCTTC. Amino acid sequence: CASTQVQAENNEQFF.

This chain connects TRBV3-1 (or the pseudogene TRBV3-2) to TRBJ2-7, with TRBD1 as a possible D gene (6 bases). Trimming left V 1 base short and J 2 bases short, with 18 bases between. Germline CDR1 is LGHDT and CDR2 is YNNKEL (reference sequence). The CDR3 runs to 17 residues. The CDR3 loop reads CASSQVKQGRATYEQYF. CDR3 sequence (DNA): TGTGCCAGCAGCCAAGTAAAACAGGGTCGGGCGACCTACGAGCAGTACTTC.

In DNA form, the CDR3 reads TGTGCCAGCTCTCGTGAGCTAGCGACTTACAATGAGCAGTTCTTC. This gives the protein CASSRELATYNEQFF. V is TRBV6-4 and J is TRBJ2-1; possible D gene TRBD2, 6 bases. The V end was cut by 8 bases, the J end by 4 bases, with 18 bases between. This CDR3 has 15 residues. Germline V gene lookup returns CDR1 MRHNA and CDR2 SNTAGT.

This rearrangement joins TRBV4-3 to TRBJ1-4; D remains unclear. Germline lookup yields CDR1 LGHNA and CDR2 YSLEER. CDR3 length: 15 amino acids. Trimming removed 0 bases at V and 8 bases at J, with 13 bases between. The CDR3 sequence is CASSQDGRREEKLFF. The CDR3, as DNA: TGCGCCAGCAGCCAAGATGGGAGACGGGAAGAAAAACTGTTTTTT.

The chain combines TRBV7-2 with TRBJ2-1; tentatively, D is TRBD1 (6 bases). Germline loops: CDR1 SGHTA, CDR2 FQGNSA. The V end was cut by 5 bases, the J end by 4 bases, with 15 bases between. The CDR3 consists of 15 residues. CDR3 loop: CASSQQPTGYNEQFF. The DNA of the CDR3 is TGTGCCAGCAGCCAACAGCCTACAGGGTACAATGAGCAGTTCTTC.

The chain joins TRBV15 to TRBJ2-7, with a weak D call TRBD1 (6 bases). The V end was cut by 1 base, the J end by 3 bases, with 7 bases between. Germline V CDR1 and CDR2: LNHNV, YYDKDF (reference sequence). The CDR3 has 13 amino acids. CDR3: CATSRGTDYEQYF. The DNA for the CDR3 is TGTGCCACCAGCAGAGGGACAGACTACGAGCAGTACTTC.

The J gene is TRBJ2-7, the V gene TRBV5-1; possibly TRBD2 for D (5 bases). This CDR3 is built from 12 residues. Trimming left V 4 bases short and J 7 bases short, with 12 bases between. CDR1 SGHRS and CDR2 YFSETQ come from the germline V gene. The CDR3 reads CASSLTRGEQYF. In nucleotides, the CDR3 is TGCGCCAGCAGCCTGACCCGAGGGGAGCAGTACTTC. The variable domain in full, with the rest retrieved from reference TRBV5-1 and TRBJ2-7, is KAGVTQTPRYLIKTRGQQVTLSCSPISGHRSVSWYQQTPGQGLQFLFEYFSETQRNKGNFPGRFSGRQFSNSRSEMNVSTLELGDSALYLCASSLTRGEQYFGPGTRLTVT.

The CDR3: CASTQGAAGVNTEAFF. The CDR3 DNA follows: TGTGCCAGCACTCAGGGGGCGGCTGGGGTGAACACTGAAGCTTTCTTT. The chain carries TRBV27 and TRBJ1-1; TRBD1 matches at 8 bases. The CDR3 totals 16 residues. Per germline, CDR1 MNHEY and CDR2 SMNVEV (reference sequence). V lost 7 bases, J lost 0 bases, and 10 bases stayed unmatched.

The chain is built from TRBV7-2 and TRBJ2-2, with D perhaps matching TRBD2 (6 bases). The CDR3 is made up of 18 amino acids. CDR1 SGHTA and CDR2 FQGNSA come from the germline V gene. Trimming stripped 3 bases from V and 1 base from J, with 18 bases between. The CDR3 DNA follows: TGTGCCAGCAGCTTCACTATACCCACTAGCAGGAACACCGGGGAGCTGTTTTTT. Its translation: CASSFTIPTSRNTGELFF.

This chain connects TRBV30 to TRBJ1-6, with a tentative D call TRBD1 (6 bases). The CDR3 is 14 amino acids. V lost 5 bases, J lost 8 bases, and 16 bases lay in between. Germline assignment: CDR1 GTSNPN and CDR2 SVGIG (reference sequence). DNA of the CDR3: TGTGCCTGGGCCGGGACATCTCCGGATTCACCCCTCCACTTT. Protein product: CAWAGTSPDSPLHF. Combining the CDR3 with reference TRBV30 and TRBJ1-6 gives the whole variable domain SQTIHQWPATLVQPVGSPLSLECTVEGTSNPNLYWYRQAAGRGLQLLFYSVGIGQISSEVPQNLSASRPQDRQFILSSKKLLLSDSGFYLCAWAGTSPDSPLHFGNGTRLTVT.

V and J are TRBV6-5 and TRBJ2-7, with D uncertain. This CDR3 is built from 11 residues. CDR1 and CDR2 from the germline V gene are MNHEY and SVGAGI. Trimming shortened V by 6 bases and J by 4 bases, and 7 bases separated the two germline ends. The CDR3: CASSVRYEQYF. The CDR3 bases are TGTGCCAGCAGCGTGAGGTACGAGCAGTACTTC.

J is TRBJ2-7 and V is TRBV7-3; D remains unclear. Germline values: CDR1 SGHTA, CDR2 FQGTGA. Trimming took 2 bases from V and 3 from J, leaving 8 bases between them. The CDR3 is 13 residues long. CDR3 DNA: TGTGCCAGCAGCTTAGCTAGAGACTACGAGCAGTACTTC. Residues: CASSLARDYEQYF.

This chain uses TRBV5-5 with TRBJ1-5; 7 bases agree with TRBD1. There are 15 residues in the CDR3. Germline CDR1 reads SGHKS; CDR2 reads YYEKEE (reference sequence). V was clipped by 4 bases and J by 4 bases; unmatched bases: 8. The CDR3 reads CASSGTGAGNQPQHF. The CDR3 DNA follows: TGTGCCAGCAGCGGTACAGGGGCAGGGAATCAGCCCCAGCATTTT.

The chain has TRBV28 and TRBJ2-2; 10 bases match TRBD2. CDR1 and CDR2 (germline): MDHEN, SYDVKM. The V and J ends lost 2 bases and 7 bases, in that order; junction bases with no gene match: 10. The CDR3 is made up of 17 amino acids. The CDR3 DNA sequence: TGTGCCAGCAGTTTACCTGGAGCGGGAGGGCTTTTCGGGGAGCTGTTTTTT. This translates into CASSLPGAGGLFGELFF.

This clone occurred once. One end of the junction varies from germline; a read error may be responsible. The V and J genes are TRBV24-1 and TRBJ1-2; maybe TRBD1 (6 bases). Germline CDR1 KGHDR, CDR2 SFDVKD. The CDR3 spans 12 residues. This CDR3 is CAASDAGEGYTF. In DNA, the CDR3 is TGTGCCGCCAGTGATGCAGGGGAAGGCTACACCTTC.